The clone carrying this T cell receptor beta chain was counted between two and nine times. The CDR3 sequence is 17 residues long. Trimming took off 3 bases at V and 5 bases at J, with 23 bases between the two ends. Germline loops: CDR1 SGHRS, CDR2 YFSETQ. These data come from a study of T-cell memory formation after mild COVID-19. TCRdb reanalysed the 5' RACE reads using MiXCR and keeps one entry per CDR3 protein. The profile shows 400,000 to 500,000 distinct CDR3 sequences, 15% to 25% of them singletons. The rearrangement joins TRBV5-1 to TRBJ2-5, with D perhaps matching TRBD2 (6 bases). Sequenced: PBMCs or a T cell subset sorted from them (not recorded which). The origin of this receptor is an adult woman who had mild COVID-19 (a few samples of this study predate the infection). Cell type and time point are not known. CDR3 sequence (DNA): TGCGCCAGCAGCTCGGTGGGGGGAAGACGGATAGGGGAGACCCAGTACTTC. This codes for CASSSVGGRRIGETQYF.